This T cell receptor beta chain was sequenced during a study of shared clonotypes between healthy human individuals. Findings and limits, study-wide: Several donors had 5% to 6% of their naive CD4 clonotypes in common. Tissues were not sampled, only blood, and their repertoires likely differ.

Genomic DNA belonging to each subset was distributed in equal measure over several immunoSEQ plates. Assay used: immunoSEQ multiplex PCR; TCRdb lists only in-frame clones, some missing. The table includes millions of clones, 85% to 95% detected once. Worth noting for this clone: Antigen specificity is unknown.

The sample taken for sequencing was naive CD4+ T cells sorted from blood. Subset meaning: CD45RA+ positively selected. This TCR came from a man aged 18 to 30 in good health.

DNA of the CDR3: TGTGCCAGCAGACCGTGGAGCGGCACTGAAGCTTTCTTT. Its translation: CASRPWSGTEAFF. This chain joins TRBV6-6 and TRBJ1-1, with D unclear. Trimming took off 6 bases at V and 4 bases at J, with 12 bases between the two ends. The CDR3 is 13 amino acids. The germline V gene has CDR1 MNHNY and CDR2 SVGAGI (reference sequence).